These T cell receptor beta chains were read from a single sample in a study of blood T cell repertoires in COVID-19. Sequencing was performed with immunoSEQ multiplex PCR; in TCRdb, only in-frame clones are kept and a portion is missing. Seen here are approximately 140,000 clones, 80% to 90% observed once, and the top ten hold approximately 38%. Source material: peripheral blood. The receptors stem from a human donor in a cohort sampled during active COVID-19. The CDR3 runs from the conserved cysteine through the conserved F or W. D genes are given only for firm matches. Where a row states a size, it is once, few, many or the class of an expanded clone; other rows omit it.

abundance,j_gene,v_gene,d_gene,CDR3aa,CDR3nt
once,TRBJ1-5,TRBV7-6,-,CASSLTDNQPQHF,TGTGCCAGCAGCTTGACAGACAATCAGCCCCAGCATTTT
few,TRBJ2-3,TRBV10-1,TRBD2,CASSQTSGAKGTQYF,TGCGCCAGCAGCCAAACTAGCGGGGCCAAAGGTACGCAGTATTTT
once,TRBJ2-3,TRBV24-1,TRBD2,CATSAGGLTDTQYF,TGTGCCACCAGTGCGGGAGGGCTGACAGATACGCAGTATTTT
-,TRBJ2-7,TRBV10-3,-,CAIRAGANSYEQYF,TGTGCCATCAGGGCGGGGGCCAACTCCTACGAGCAGTACTTC
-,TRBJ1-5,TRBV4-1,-,CASSQEGGRKYSNQPQHF,TGCGCCAGCAGCCAAGAGGGGGGGCGCAAATATAGCAATCAGCCCCAGCATTTT
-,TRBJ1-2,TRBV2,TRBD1,CASSDRGGTGGGYTF,TGTGCCAGCAGTGACAGGGGGGGGACAGGAGGTGGCTACACCTTC
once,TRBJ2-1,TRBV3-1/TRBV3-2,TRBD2,CASSQERGVVNEQFF,TGTGCCAGCAGCCAAGAGCGGGGGGTCGTCAATGAGCAGTTCTTC
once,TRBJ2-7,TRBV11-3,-,CASSLEQGYEQYF,TGTGCCAGCAGCTTAGAACAGGGTTACGAGCAGTACTTC
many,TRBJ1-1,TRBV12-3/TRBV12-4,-,CASSLDRYTEAFF,TGTGCCAGCAGCCTAGACCGATACACTGAAGCTTTCTTT
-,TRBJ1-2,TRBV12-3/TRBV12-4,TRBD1,CASSRQGSPGYTF,TGTGCCAGCAGCCGACAGGGCTCCCCTGGCTACACCTTC
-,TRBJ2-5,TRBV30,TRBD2,CAWNSGGAFQETQYF,TGTGCCTGGAATAGCGGGGGGGCTTTTCAAGAGACCCAGTACTTC
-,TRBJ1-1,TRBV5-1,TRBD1,CASSPRTGNTEAFF,TGCGCCAGCAGCCCTCGGACAGGGAACACTGAAGCTTTCTTT
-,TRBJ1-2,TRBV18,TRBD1,CASSGQGAYGYTF,TGTGCCAGCTCAGGACAGGGGGCCTATGGCTACACCTTC
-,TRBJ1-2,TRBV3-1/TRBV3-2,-,CASSQGGLGGYTF,TGTGCCAGCAGCCAAGGGGGGCTGGGTGGCTACACCTTC
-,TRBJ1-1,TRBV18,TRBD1,CASQKTGGTEAFF,TGTGCCAGCCAAAAAACAGGGGGAACTGAAGCTTTCTTT
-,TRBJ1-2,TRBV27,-,CASRLRGRANYGYTF,TGTGCCAGCAGACTACGGGGTAGGGCAAACTATGGCTACACCTTC
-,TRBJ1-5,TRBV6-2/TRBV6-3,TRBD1,CASSIPGQDSNQPQHF,TGTGCCAGCAGCATCCCGGGACAGGATAGCAATCAGCCCCAGCATTTT
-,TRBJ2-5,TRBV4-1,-,CASSQDRTPPETQYF,TGCGCCAGCAGCCAAGATCGAACACCGCCAGAGACCCAGTACTTC
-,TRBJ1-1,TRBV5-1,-,CASSLLSRDTEAFF,TGCGCCAGCAGCTTGTTATCCCGAGACACTGAAGCTTTCTTT
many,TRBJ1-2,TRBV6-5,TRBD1,CASRFTGTGGDGYTF,TGTGCCAGCCGCTTTACCGGGACAGGGGGCGATGGCTACACCTTC
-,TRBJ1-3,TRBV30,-,CAWNQGTVGNTIYF,TGTGCCTGGAATCAGGGCACAGTTGGAAACACCATATATTTT
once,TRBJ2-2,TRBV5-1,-,CASSFGQGWTGELFF,TGCGCCAGCAGCTTCGGGCAGGGTTGGACCGGGGAGCTGTTTTTT
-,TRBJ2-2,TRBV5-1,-,CASSLQGTGELFF,TGCGCCAGCAGCCTCCAGGGGACCGGGGAGCTGTTTTTT